These 27 T cell receptor beta chains were sequenced from one sample in a study of shared clonotypes between healthy human individuals. Produced via immunoSEQ multiplex PCR; TCRdb's table is partial and in-frame only. Of 1,400,000 or so clones in the sample, approximately 98.5% are singletons; the top ten hold under 0.45%. Material: naive CD4+ T cells sorted from blood. Stated subset: CD45RA+ positively selected. Every receptor here comes from a man in his thirties or forties in good health.

V gene TRBV30 combines with J gene TRBJ1-1; 8 positions match TRBD1. V shed 3 bases, J shed 5 bases, and the junction held 14 bases outside the gene matches. The CDR3 has 16 residues. From germline, CDR1 is GTSNPN and CDR2 SVGIG (reference sequence). CDR3 nucleotides: TGTGCCTGGAGGGACAGGGATCGGATTTCGGGGACTGAAGCTTTCTTT. Translated: CAWRDRDRISGTEAFF. The whole variable domain, remainder taken from reference TRBV30 and TRBJ1-1, is SQTIHQWPATLVQPVGSPLSLECTVEGTSNPNLYWYRQAAGRGLQLLFYSVGIGQISSEVPQNLSASRPQDRQFILSSKKLLLSDSGFYLCAWRDRDRISGTEAFFGQGTRLTVV.

The gene calls are TRBV5-4 and TRBJ2-7, with unresolved D. The CDR3 length is 13 residues. Trimming stripped 7 bases from V and 5 bases from J, with 16 bases between. Looked up from germline, CDR1 is SGHNT and CDR2 is YYREEE (reference sequence). The DNA for the CDR3 is TGTGCCAGCTCCTCGGTCCAGGAAGACGAGCAGTACTTC. The encoded protein is CASSSVQEDEQYF.

V and J are TRBV28 and TRBJ1-1; D unresolved. CDR3 size: 12 residues. The germline CDR1 and CDR2 sequences are MDHEN and SYDVKM. The V end lost 8 bases, the J end lost 1 base, and 8 bases lay between the germline ends. CDR3 sequence reads: CASQSGNTEAFF. Here the CDR3 DNA reads TGTGCCAGCCAGAGTGGGAACACTGAAGCTTTCTTT.

The chain is built from TRBV7-2 and TRBJ2-1; D uncertain. Germline CDR1 is SGHTA and CDR2 is FQGNSA. CDR3 size: 14 residues. Between the trimmed V and J ends, which lost 3 bases and 0 bases, there was a span of 6 bases. The CDR3, as DNA: TGTGCCAGCAGCTTTCTCAGCTCCTACAATGAGCAGTTCTTC. Translated, it gives CASSFLSSYNEQFF. The entire variable domain, with the rest obtained from reference TRBV7-2 and TRBJ2-1, is as follows: GAGVSQSPSNKVTEKGKDVELRCDPISGHTALYWYRQSLGQGLEFLIYFQGNSAPDKSGLPSDRFSAERTGGSVSTLTIQRTQQEDSAVYLCASSFLSSYNEQFFGPGTRLTVL.

The V gene is TRBV18, the J gene TRBJ2-5; no reliable D call. The CDR3 totals 13 residues. Germline CDR1 is KGHSH and CDR2 is LQKENI. V gave up 2 bases and J gave up 3 bases, with 7 bases separating them. The CDR3 sequence is CASSPEVKETQYF. CDR3 DNA: TGTGCCAGCTCACCAGAGGTTAAAGAGACCCAGTACTTC.

The genes are TRBV7-9 and TRBJ2-1; tentatively, D is TRBD1 (5 bases). The CDR3 totals 12 residues. The V and J ends lost 6 bases and 10 bases respectively, with 13 bases between them. Germline values: CDR1 SEHNR, CDR2 FQNEAQ (reference sequence). The CDR3 DNA follows: TGTGCCAGCAGTTCCTCAGGGTACGAGCAGTTCTTC. Protein sequence: CASSSSGYEQFF.

J is TRBJ2-7 and V is TRBV7-2; D possibly uses TRBD1 or TRBD2 (5 bases each). The V gene lost 5 bases and the J gene lost 4 bases, with 18 bases spanning the gap. CDR3 length: 15 amino acids. Germline V gives CDR1 SGHTA, CDR2 FQGNSA. The CDR3 here is CASSKRGDQIYEQYF. DNA of the CDR3: TGTGCCAGCAGCAAAAGAGGGGACCAAATATACGAGCAGTACTTC. Combining the CDR3 with reference TRBV7-2 and TRBJ2-7 gives the whole variable domain GAGVSQSPSNKVTEKGKDVELRCDPISGHTALYWYRQSLGQGLEFLIYFQGNSAPDKSGLPSDRFSAERTGGSVSTLTIQRTQQEDSAVYLCASSKRGDQIYEQYFGPGTRLTVT.

The chain joins TRBV7-2 to TRBJ2-5; 8 bases line up with TRBD1. Germline V gives CDR1 SGHTA, CDR2 FQGNSA. The V and J ends lost 3 bases and 5 bases, in that order; junction bases with no gene match: 5. The CDR3 spans 14 residues. The CDR3 reads CASSFGQGGETQYF. Here the CDR3 DNA reads TGTGCCAGCAGCTTCGGACAGGGTGGTGAGACCCAGTACTTC.

This sequence joins TRBV5-4 and TRBJ2-2, with TRBD2 identical over 9 bases. The CDR3 spans 16 residues. The germline V gene has CDR1 SGHNT and CDR2 YYREEE (reference sequence). With 1 base clipped from V and 5 bases from J, the junction kept 6 bases outside the gene matches. The CDR3 bases are TGTGCCAGCAGCTTGAGGGGACTAGCTGGGACCGGGGAGCTGTTTTTT. This translates into CASSLRGLAGTGELFF.

The V gene is TRBV14, the J gene TRBJ2-2; D unclear. The V gene's germline CDR1 is SGHDN and CDR2 FVKESK. This CDR3 has 15 residues. The ends were cut back, 4 bases at V and 0 bases at J, with 9 bases in the middle. For the CDR3, the DNA is TGTGCCAGCAGCCCTGGGCCTCCGAACACCGGGGAGCTGTTTTTT. The encoded protein is CASSPGPPNTGELFF.

The V call is TRBV7-9, the J call TRBJ2-2; a weak D match, TRBD1 (5 bases). This CDR3 is built from 13 residues. Germline loops: CDR1 SEHNR, CDR2 FQNEAQ (reference sequence). Deletions cut 3 bases from V and 6 bases from J, with 8 bases between. The CDR3 bases are TGTGCCAGCAGCTTTAAGGGGCCCGGGGAGCTGTTTTTT. This sequence encodes CASSFKGPGELFF. Full variable domain (outside the CDR3, taken from reference TRBV7-9 and TRBJ2-2): DTGVSQNPRHKITKRGQNVTFRCDPISEHNRLYWYRQTLGQGPEFLTYFQNEAQLEKSRLLSDRFSAERPKGSFSTLEIQRTEQGDSAMYLCASSFKGPGELFFGEGSRLTVL.

V gene TRBV7-3 combines with J gene TRBJ2-1, with D perhaps TRBD2 (6 bases). CDR1 SGHTA and CDR2 FQGTGA come from the germline V gene. Trimming removed 5 bases at V and 4 bases at J, with 12 bases between. CDR3 length: 14 residues. This CDR3 is CASSPDGGYNEQFF. CDR3 coding DNA: TGTGCCAGCAGCCCGGACGGAGGGTACAATGAGCAGTTCTTC.

The chain uses TRBV19 and TRBJ2-5, with D tentatively TRBD1 or TRBD2 (5 bases each). Trimming cost V 7 bases and J 4 bases, with 22 bases left between them. This CDR3 has 16 residues. CDR1 and CDR2 (germline): LNHDA, SQIVND (reference sequence). Written as DNA, the CDR3 is TGTGCCAGTACCAGCCGAGACAAAGGTGGGGGAGAGACCCAGTACTTC. Translation gives CASTSRDKGGGETQYF.

CDR3 protein: CASSQAGTEAFF. DNA of the CDR3: TGCGCCAGCAGCCAAGCTGGGACTGAAGCTTTCTTT. The rearrangement uses TRBV4-1 and TRBJ1-1; D gene ambiguous. CDR3 length: 12 amino acids. The germline V and J ends were trimmed by 1 base and 5 bases, with 5 bases remaining between them. Germline assignment: CDR1 MGHRA and CDR2 YSYEKL.

The rearrangement joins TRBV6-5 to TRBJ2-7; possibly TRBD2 for D (6 bases). V was trimmed by 6 bases and J by 7 bases, leaving 13 bases between them. The germline gives CDR1 MNHEY, CDR2 SVGAGI. The CDR3 runs 12 residues. CDR3 nucleotide sequence: TGTGCCAGCAGGGACAACGGGGGTGAGCAGTACTTC. Translation gives CASRDNGGEQYF.

This chain uses TRBV7-2 with TRBJ1-3; maybe TRBD1 (5 bases). The CDR3 runs 15 residues. CDR1 and CDR2 (germline): SGHTA, FQGNSA. Between the trimmed V and J ends, which lost 2 bases and 7 bases, there was a span of 15 bases. CDR3 loop: CASSLRRGQGNTIYF. The CDR3 nucleotides are TGTGCCAGCAGCTTAAGGCGGGGCCAGGGCAACACCATATATTTT.

The chain links TRBV20-1 to TRBJ2-7; no definite D call. In germline, CDR1 is DFQATT, CDR2 SNEGSKA (reference sequence). The CDR3 loop spans 10 amino acids. V was clipped by 3 bases and J by 5 bases, with 5 bases between them. The CDR3 sequence: CSASPNEQYF. The DNA for the CDR3 is TGCAGTGCTAGCCCCAACGAGCAGTACTTC.

This chain links TRBV5-8 with TRBJ2-3; D gene unclear. In germline, CDR1 is SGHTS, CDR2 YDEGEE. Trimming removed 2 bases at V and 2 bases at J, with 12 bases between. The CDR3 consists of 15 residues. The CDR3 protein is CASSFGRALTDTQYF. CDR3 coding DNA: TGTGCCAGCAGCTTCGGGCGCGCACTCACAGATACGCAGTATTTT.

The gene calls are TRBV4-3 and TRBJ2-1, with 11 bases matching TRBD1. J lost 3 bases, V lost 0 bases, and 4 bases had no gene match. The CDR3 sequence is 17 residues long. Germline V gene lookup returns CDR1 LGHNA and CDR2 YSLEER. As DNA, the CDR3 is TGCGCCAGCAGCCAAGAGACAGGGACAGGGGGCTACAATGAGCAGTTCTTC. Residues: CASSQETGTGGYNEQFF.

Worth noting for this clone: Other DNA sequences in the sample encode the same CDR3. The chain recombines TRBV18 with TRBJ2-5, with a possible D match to TRBD2 (5 bases). V shed 3 bases and J shed 4 bases, with 9 bases lying between them. Germline-derived CDR1 and CDR2 are KGHSH and LQKENI. The CDR3 totals 13 residues. CDR3 sequence: CASSPPGRETQYF. The CDR3 DNA reads as TGTGCCAGCTCACCCCCGGGGAGAGAGACCCAGTACTTC. The full variable domain, rest sourced from reference TRBV18 and TRBJ2-5, is NAGVMQNPRHLVRRRGQEARLRCSPMKGHSHVYWYRQLPEEGLKFMVYLQKENIIDESGMPKERFSAEFPKEGPSILRIQQVVRGDSAAYFCASSPPGRETQYFGPGTRLLVL.

A single count supports this clone. J is TRBJ2-5 and V is TRBV7-7; 11 positions match TRBD2. Germline V CDR1 and CDR2: SSHAT, FNYEAQ (reference sequence). The CDR3 totals 18 residues. J lost 3 bases, V lost 0 bases, and 9 bases had no gene match. The CDR3 DNA sequence: TGTGCCAGCAGCTTAGCTCTAGCGGGAGGCTTGACAAAAGAGACCCAGTACTTC. Encoded protein: CASSLALAGGLTKETQYF.

V usage is TRBV9 and J usage is TRBJ2-2; D is uncertain. The CDR3 extends over 16 amino acids. V was cut by 0 bases and J by 7 bases, with 16 bases left in between. Germline CDR1 is SGDLS and CDR2 is YYNGEE. CDR3 in amino acids: CASSVEPWSQSGELFF. The CDR3 DNA follows: TGTGCCAGCAGCGTAGAGCCCTGGTCTCAAAGCGGGGAGCTGTTTTTT. The full variable domain, in which reference TRBV9 and TRBJ2-2 provide the parts outside the CDR3, is DSGVTQTPKHLITATGQRVTLRCSPRSGDLSVYWYQQSLDQGLQFLIQYYNGEERAKGNILERFSAQQFPDLHSELNLSSLELGDSALYFCASSVEPWSQSGELFFGEGSRLTVL.

The chain uses TRBV11-2 and TRBJ2-1; D is ambiguous. CDR1 SGHAT and CDR2 FQNNGV come from the germline V gene. Trimming shortened V by 0 bases and J by 4 bases, and 7 bases separated the two germline ends. The CDR3 is 14 residues long. CDR3 DNA sequence: TGTGCCAGCAGCTTAGATAGCCGTTACAATGAGCAGTTCTTC. Translated, it gives CASSLDSRYNEQFF.

The rearrangement joins TRBV4-2 to TRBJ1-1; 9 bases are shared with TRBD1. CDR3 size: 16 residues. The V segment lost 4 bases and the J segment 0 bases; nucleotides outside the gene matches: 6. The germline V gene encodes CDR1 LGHNA and CDR2 YNFKEQ. CDR3 sequence reads: CASSLPWTGVNTEAFF. The CDR3 DNA follows: TGTGCCAGCAGCCTACCCTGGACAGGGGTGAACACTGAAGCTTTCTTT.

CDR3 in DNA: TGTGCCAGCAGCTTAGATTTTGCCAACGTCCTGACTTTC. It yields the protein CASSLDFANVLTF. The V call is TRBV11-3, the J call TRBJ2-6; D gene ambiguous. The V and J ends lost 0 bases and 7 bases respectively, with 4 bases between them. Germline assignment: CDR1 SGHNT and CDR2 YENEEA. This CDR3 is 13 amino acids long.

This chain links TRBV5-4 with TRBJ2-7; 11 bases are shared with TRBD2. The V gene's germline CDR1 is SGHNT and CDR2 YYREEE (reference sequence). The V segment lost 7 bases and the J segment 2 bases; nucleotides outside the gene matches: 5. The CDR3 has 14 residues. CDR3 loop: CASQRTSGPYEQYF. The CDR3 bases are TGTGCCAGCCAGAGGACTAGCGGGCCCTACGAGCAGTACTTC.

The rearrangement links TRBV28 to TRBJ2-2; the D gene is possibly TRBD2 (5 bases). V was clipped by 3 bases and J by 7 bases, with 18 bases between them. The length of the CDR3 is 16 residues. Germline-derived CDR1 and CDR2 are MDHEN and SYDVKM. The CDR3 sequence is CASSFSGWILVGELFF. DNA for the CDR3: TGTGCCAGCAGTTTTTCGGGGTGGATATTAGTCGGGGAGCTGTTTTTT.